The 19 T cell receptor beta chains given below trace back to one sample, sequenced in a study of T cells in Graves' hyperthyroidism and ophthalmopathy. Using RNA transcripts as the source, TCR beta CDR3 regions were amplified. A set of HTBI primers served as the primers for a first-round RT-PCR of the TCR CDR3. Each CDR3 protein is one row after TCRdb ran MiXCR on the multiplex PCR reads. The sample holds a few hundred thousand distinct CDR3 sequences; over 35% are singletons and the top ten take about 40%. Sequenced material: peripheral blood or thyroid tissue (not recorded which). These receptors originate from an adult woman with Graves' disease, either hyperthyroidism or ophthalmopathy (not recorded which).

The V gene is TRBV10-3, the J gene TRBJ1-1; no clear D gene. Trimming removed 10 bases from V and 2 bases from J, with 11 bases in between. Per the germline V gene, CDR1 is ENHRY and CDR2 is SYGVKD. This CDR3 is built from 12 residues. The CDR3 sequence: CATGLRNTEAFF. The CDR3 DNA is TGTGCCACCGGACTCAGAAACACTGAAGCTTTCTTT.

This chain joins TRBV7-2 and TRBJ2-5; 14 nucleotides align to TRBD2. CDR1 and CDR2 (germline): SGHTA, FQGNSA. The CDR3 is 16 residues long. J was trimmed by 5 bases and V by 5 bases; bases with no gene match: 7. The CDR3 reads CASSPMTSGRGETQYF. DNA for the CDR3: TGTGCCAGCAGCCCAATGACTAGCGGGAGGGGGGAGACCCAGTACTTC.

This clonotype showed up just once. The chain carries TRBV7-9 and TRBJ2-5, with no clear D. V dropped 0 bases and J dropped 13 bases, with 15 bases sitting between them. This CDR3 spans 13 amino acids. Germline loops: CDR1 SEHNR, CDR2 FQNEAQ (reference sequence). The CDR3 region has the DNA TGTGCCAGCAGCTTAGCGCAAGGCCCGCTGGCGTACTTC. Protein sequence: CASSLAQGPLAYF.

The chain uses TRBV7-8 and TRBJ2-5; weak D call: TRBD2 (6 bases). The V end lost 5 bases, the J end lost 4 bases, and 20 bases lay between the germline ends. The V gene's germline CDR1 is SGHVS and CDR2 FQNEAQ. The CDR3 runs to 16 residues. Here the CDR3 reads CASSPRSSAGRETQYF. CDR3 coding DNA: TGTGCCAGCAGCCCTAGGTCTAGCGCAGGGCGAGAGACCCAGTACTTC.

The chain uses TRBV11-2 and TRBJ2-7; 8 bases are shared with TRBD1. The CDR3 contains 14 residues. In germline, CDR1 is SGHAT, CDR2 FQNNGV. The ends lost 5 bases at V and 6 bases at J; junction bases unmatched: 9. The chain's CDR3 is CASSGWGQASEQYF. The CDR3 DNA sequence: TGTGCCAGCAGCGGATGGGGACAGGCGAGCGAGCAGTACTTC.

The sample holds many counts of this clonotype. The chain combines TRBV2 with TRBJ2-2; no definite D call. The germline gives CDR1 SNHLY, CDR2 FYNNEI. Deletions cut 7 bases from V and 6 bases from J, with 15 bases between. This CDR3 is built from 14 residues. The CDR3 sequence: CASNVTPYPGELFF. The CDR3 DNA follows: TGTGCCAGCAACGTGACTCCTTATCCCGGGGAGCTGTTTTTT. Together with reference TRBV2 and TRBJ2-2, the CDR3 gives the full variable domain: EPEVTQTPSHQVTQMGQEVILRCVPISNHLYFYWYRQILGQKVEFLVSFYNNEISEKSEIFDDQFSVERPDGSNFTLKIRSTKLEDSAMYFCASNVTPYPGELFFGEGSRLTVL.

The V gene is TRBV5-1, the J gene TRBJ1-1, with D maybe TRBD1 (5 bases). Germline V gives CDR1 SGHRS, CDR2 YFSETQ. The CDR3 runs to 14 residues. V shed 1 base and J shed 0 bases, with 7 bases lying between them. The CDR3 is CASSLPQVNTEAFF. The CDR3 DNA follows: TGCGCCAGCAGCTTGCCACAGGTGAACACTGAAGCTTTCTTT.

The chain links TRBV29-1 to TRBJ1-2; no clear D. This CDR3 region has 15 residues. The V gene's germline CDR1 is SQVTM and CDR2 ANQGSEA. V lost 3 bases and J 4 bases, leaving 18 bases between the germline ends. CDR3 in DNA: TGCAGCGTTGACGCCTCCGGAAACGTACTCTATGGCTACACCTTC. Its protein is CSVDASGNVLYGYTF.

V and J are TRBV9 and TRBJ1-5; D is uncertain. CDR1 and CDR2 from the germline V gene are SGDLS and YYNGEE. The CDR3 runs 13 residues. Trimming took 0 bases from V and 7 from J, leaving 8 bases between them. CDR3 region: CASSVGVVQPQHF. CDR3 nucleotides: TGTGCCAGCAGCGTAGGGGTAGTGCAGCCCCAGCATTTT.

The chain joins TRBV20-1 to TRBJ2-5, with D hard to call. CDR1 and CDR2 from the germline V gene are DFQATT and SNEGSKA (reference sequence). The CDR3 has 12 amino acids. Trimming cost V 7 bases and J 2 bases, with 11 bases left between them. CDR3 nucleotides: TGCAGTGTACTCAACGGACAAGAGACCCAGTACTTC. The encoded protein is CSVLNGQETQYF.

This clonotype was detected only once. The chain recombines TRBV10-3 with TRBJ1-2; weak D call: TRBD1 (5 bases). This CDR3 region has 14 residues. Trimming stripped 0 bases from V and 8 bases from J, with 13 bases between. Looked up from germline, CDR1 is ENHRY and CDR2 is SYGVKD. CDR3 in amino acids: CAISESSRRGGYTF. CDR3 DNA: TGTGCCATCAGTGAGTCTTCACGAAGGGGAGGCTACACCTTC.

The V gene is TRBV25-1, the J gene TRBJ2-2, with D perhaps matching TRBD1 (6 bases). CDR1 and CDR2 (germline): MGHDK, SYGVNS. Trimming took off 3 bases at V and 8 bases at J, with 19 bases between the two ends. This CDR3 has 16 amino acids. Here the CDR3 DNA reads TGTGCCAGCAGTGATCCCCATGGGGGCAGGGAGGGGGAGCTGTTTTTT. Its protein is CASSDPHGGREGELFF.

Notes on this clonotype: A clone one base away is much larger, so this may be a read error. This chain links TRBV6-5 with TRBJ2-6; D call uncertain. CDR3 length equals 13 residues. Germline CDR1 is MNHEY and CDR2 is SVGAGI. The CDR3 coding sequence is TGTGTCACCCACAAGTCTGGGGCCAACGTCCTGACTTTC. It is translated as CVTHKSGANVLTF.

At least ten counts were recorded for this clonotype. This chain joins TRBV6-4 and TRBJ2-5, with D uncertain. V was trimmed by 11 bases and J by 4 bases, leaving 17 bases between them. The V gene's germline CDR1 is MRHNA and CDR2 SNTAGT. The CDR3 sequence is 13 residues long. Here the CDR3 DNA reads TGTGCCTCCAGCTTTAGCCCAGGAGAGACCCAGTACTTC. Amino acids: CASSFSPGETQYF.

The genes are TRBV11-2 and TRBJ1-1, with TRBD1 matching over 9 bases. V was pared by 6 bases and J by 4 bases, with 9 bases of the junction left unmatched. This CDR3 region has 15 residues. CDR1 SGHAT and CDR2 FQNNGV come from the germline V gene. The CDR3 spells CASRDGQGNGTEAFF. CDR3 DNA: TGTGCCAGCAGGGACGGACAGGGGAATGGCACTGAAGCTTTCTTT.

V is TRBV10-3 and J is TRBJ2-7; 12 bases map to TRBD2. Looked up from germline, CDR1 is ENHRY and CDR2 is SYGVKD. The junction had 8 bases not matched to a gene; V was cut back by 2 bases and J by 12 bases. The CDR3 consists of 14 residues. CDR3 nucleotide sequence: TGTGCCATCAGTGAGGCTAGCGGGAGGGCTCGGGCGTACTTC. This translates into CAISEASGRARAYF.

J is TRBJ1-1 and V is TRBV5-5; 8 nucleotides match TRBD1. CDR1 and CDR2 (germline): SGHKS, YYEKEE (reference sequence). With 3 bases clipped from V and 1 base from J, the junction kept 5 bases outside the gene matches. CDR3 size: 15 residues. The CDR3 region is CASSSPGTGNTEAFF. In DNA, the CDR3 is TGTGCCAGCAGCTCGCCCGGGACAGGGAACACTGAAGCTTTCTTT.

Details on this clonotype: This may be a read error, as it is one base from a much larger clone. The chain carries TRBV5-4 and TRBJ2-5; 8 bases agree with TRBD1. CDR3 size: 18 residues. CDR1 and CDR2 (germline): SGHNT, YYREEE (reference sequence). CDR3 bases: TGTGCCAGCAGATTGGCTTACCGCCGGGACAGGATCCAAGAGACCCAGTACTTC. It translates to CASRLAYRRDRIQETQYF.

This clonotype was counted between two and nine times. V usage is TRBV6-2 or TRBV6-3 and J usage is TRBJ2-6; 7 bases line up with TRBD1. The V gene end was trimmed by 2 bases and the J gene end by 2 bases; junction bases not matched to a gene: 0. This CDR3 spans 15 amino acids. Germline assignment: CDR1 MNHEY and CDR2 SVGEGT. The CDR3 spells CASSYDRAGANVLTF. In DNA form, the CDR3 reads TGTGCCAGCAGTTACGACAGGGCTGGGGCCAACGTCCTGACTTTC.